The 10 T cell receptor beta chains listed next were all sequenced from one sample in a study of T cells after yellow fever vaccination. TCRdb itself ran the 5' RACE reads through MiXCR, one entry per CDR3 protein. The sample has some 420,000 distinct CDR3 sequences, under 20% seen once. The specimen was PBMCs, collected before the yellow fever booster vaccination. The receptors were gathered from a man between 18 and 29 years old who received the YFV17D yellow fever vaccine.

This chain connects TRBV7-2 to TRBJ1-6; D perhaps matches TRBD1 (5 bases). Per germline, CDR1 SGHTA and CDR2 FQGNSA. The CDR3 has 17 residues. V was cut by 1 base and J by 3 bases, with 13 bases left in between. The CDR3 protein is CASSLVAGTDYNSPLHF. CDR3 nucleotides: TGTGCCAGCAGCTTAGTCGCCGGGACGGACTATAATTCACCCCTCCACTTT.

This clonotype was recorded many times. This chain uses TRBV11-2 with TRBJ2-2; TRBD1 agrees at 8 bases. Looked up from germline, CDR1 is SGHAT and CDR2 is FQNNGV. This CDR3 contains 14 residues. J gave up 4 bases and V 5 bases, and 3 bases lay outside the gene matches. This chain's CDR3 is CASSVQGGTGELFF. DNA for the CDR3: TGTGCCAGCAGCGTACAGGGGGGCACCGGGGAGCTGTTTTTT. Looking up the rest from reference TRBV11-2 and TRBJ2-2 gives the full variable domain: EAGVAQSPRYKIIEKRQSVAFWCNPISGHATLYWYQQILGQGPKLLIQFQNNGVVDDSQLPKDRFSAERLKGVDSTLKIQPAKLEDSAVYLCASSVQGGTGELFFGEGSRLTVL.

CDR3 sequence (DNA): TGTGCCAGCAGTTTAAACAGGGGAAGGGGGACCGGGGAGCTGTTTTTT. Translation gives CASSLNRGRGTGELFF. V is TRBV12-3 or TRBV12-4 and J is TRBJ2-2; 7 bases match TRBD1. CDR3 length: 16 residues. The junction had 8 bases not matched to a gene; V was cut back by 2 bases and J by 5 bases.

The chain uses TRBV12-3 or TRBV12-4 and TRBJ1-1, with a tentative D call TRBD1 (5 bases). Deletions cut 2 bases from V and 11 bases from J, with 9 bases between. CDR3 length: 11 residues. Written as DNA, the CDR3 is TGTGCCAGCAGTTTACGAGGGGACGCTTTCTTT. Amino acid sequence: CASSLRGDAFF.

This clonotype has a handful of counts. The rearrangement joins TRBV4-1 to TRBJ2-7, with D tentatively TRBD2 (5 bases). The CDR3 covers 14 residues. Trimming took off 3 bases at V and 3 bases at J, with 12 bases between the two ends. Per the germline V gene, CDR1 is MGHRA and CDR2 is YSYEKL. Written as DNA, the CDR3 is TGCGCCAGCAGCCACTCGGACTCGGGCTACGAGCAGTACTTC. Its translation is CASSHSDSGYEQYF.

This clonotype was seen a handful of times. V and J are TRBV20-1 and TRBJ2-5; 14 bases line up with TRBD2. This CDR3 is 17 amino acids long. Trimming cost V 4 bases and J 1 base; bases outside gene matches: 8. Germline CDR1 reads DFQATT; CDR2 reads SNEGSKA (reference sequence). CDR3 in amino acids: CSATQGLAGALQETQYF. As DNA, the CDR3 is TGCAGTGCTACCCAGGGACTAGCGGGGGCCCTCCAAGAGACCCAGTACTTC.

The chain has TRBV18 and TRBJ1-6, with no clear D. V lost 1 base, J lost 7 bases, and 14 bases lay in between. Germline V gene data show CDR1 as KGHSH and CDR2 as LQKENI. This CDR3 has 16 residues. DNA for the CDR3: TGTGCCAGCTCACCACGAGGAGGGATAGGCAATTCACCCCTCCACTTT. Its translation is CASSPRGGIGNSPLHF. Combining the CDR3 with reference TRBV18 and TRBJ1-6 gives the whole variable domain NAGVMQNPRHLVRRRGQEARLRCSPMKGHSHVYWYRQLPEEGLKFMVYLQKENIIDESGMPKERFSAEFPKEGPSILRIQQVVRGDSAAYFCASSPRGGIGNSPLHFGNGTRLTVT.

V usage is TRBV7-2 and J usage is TRBJ2-7; TRBD2 matches at 8 bases. The germline CDR1 and CDR2 sequences are SGHTA and FQGNSA. V lost 9 bases to trimming and J lost 0 bases; unmatched junction nucleotides: 10. This CDR3 region has 15 residues. CDR3 in DNA: TGTGCCAGTTCGGCGGCGGGGGGTCGCTCCTACGAGCAGTACTTC. Its translation is CASSAAGGRSYEQYF.

The chain is built from TRBV29-1 and TRBJ2-5; the match to TRBD1 covers 7 bases. This CDR3 has 14 amino acids. Germline V lookup: CDR1 SQVTM, CDR2 ANQGSEA. The junction had 14 bases not matched to a gene; V was cut back by 8 bases and J by 5 bases. For the CDR3, the DNA is TGCAGCTTGGCGGTGGTGACAGGGCAGGAGACCCAGTACTTC. Its protein is CSLAVVTGQETQYF.

This clonotype has ten or more counts. An end of the junction differs from the germline gene, which may be a read error. The gene calls are TRBV5-1 and TRBJ2-7; 12 nucleotides line up with TRBD1. The CDR3 spans 14 residues. Germline lookup yields CDR1 SGHRS and CDR2 YFSETQ. This CDR3 reads CASSLGQGAYEQYF. In nucleotides, the CDR3 is TGTGCCAGCAGCTTGGGACAGGGGGCTTACGAGCAGTACTTC.